Only one count was recorded for the clone carrying this T cell receptor beta chain. Profiled with immunoSEQ multiplex PCR; TCRdb holds only in-frame clones, not every one. The sample yields tens of thousands of clones, approximately 90% seen once. V lost 6 bases to trimming and J lost 6 bases, with 25 bases between them. Germline loops: CDR1 LNHDA, CDR2 SQIVND (reference sequence). The CDR3 runs 17 residues. The data were obtained in a study of PD-1 blockade in classical Hodgkin lymphoma. The sample's time point: cycle 4 day 1 (C4D1), after more than five weeks of nivolumab. All trial patients relapsed after autologous stem cell transplantation.

The J gene is TRBJ2-3, the V gene TRBV19; tentatively, D is TRBD2 (7 bases). The TCR originated in a human donor with classical Hodgkin lymphoma. The source material was peripheral blood mononuclear cells (PBMCs), sampled before the fourth cycle of nivolumab. The CDR3: CASRSGGLAPTLDTQYF. The CDR3 DNA reads as TGTGCCAGTAGATCGGGGGGCCTCGCACCCACCTTGGATACGCAGTATTTT.